These 25 T cell receptor beta chains were all obtained from the same sample, sequenced in a study of graft-versus-host responses after intestinal transplantation. These receptors' antigens are unknown. Profiled with immunoSEQ multiplex PCR; TCRdb holds only in-frame clones, not every one. The profile shows about 91,000 clones, around 93% of them singletons. The specimen comprised unstimulated CD4+ T cells sorted from spleen or lymph node cells, sampled before transplant. The source of these receptors is a human donor who was the organ donor for an intestinal transplant.

The rearrangement uses TRBV29-1 and TRBJ2-1, with TRBD1 matching 8 bases. Germline CDR1 reads SQVTM; CDR2 reads ANQGSEA. The CDR3 length is 14 residues. V dropped 7 bases and J dropped 6; count of bases not matched to a gene: 11. CDR3 sequence: CSAHWPQGGNEQFF. CDR3 bases: TGCAGCGCCCATTGGCCACAGGGGGGCAATGAGCAGTTCTTC.

The rearrangement joins TRBV28 to TRBJ2-1; D is unclear. The CDR3 covers 14 residues. Germline CDR1 is MDHEN and CDR2 is SYDVKM. The V and J ends lost 11 bases and 2 bases respectively, with 16 bases between them. CDR3 protein: CAGDDGGPYNEQFF. For the CDR3, the DNA is TGTGCCGGTGATGACGGTGGGCCCTACAATGAGCAGTTCTTC.

In this sample, this clone turned up a few times. The chain uses TRBV5-4 and TRBJ1-6, with D uncertain. CDR3 size: 13 residues. Trimming removed 0 bases at V and 8 bases at J, with 6 bases between. The germline CDR1 and CDR2 sequences are SGHNT and YYREEE (reference sequence). The CDR3 DNA reads TGTGCCAGCAGCTTGGCGAGAGATTCACCCCTCCACTTT. This encodes CASSLARDSPLHF.

This chain uses TRBV2 with TRBJ2-7, with TRBD2 matching over 8 bases. The CDR3 has 12 amino acids. Trimming took 5 bases from V and 3 from J; bases not matched to a gene: 0. Germline V lookup: CDR1 SNHLY, CDR2 FYNNEI. The CDR3 region is CASSLAGYEQYF. CDR3 bases: TGTGCCAGCAGTCTAGCGGGCTACGAGCAGTACTTC.

The rearrangement uses TRBV6-1 and TRBJ1-2; 9 bases align to TRBD1. The junction had 4 bases not matched to a gene; V was cut back by 6 bases and J by 8 bases. Germline-derived CDR1 and CDR2 are MNHNS and SASEGT. The CDR3 length is 12 residues. The CDR3 is CASRRTGEGYTF. The CDR3 nucleotides read TGTGCCAGCAGACGGACAGGGGAAGGCTACACCTTC.

The chain employs TRBV19 and TRBJ2-1; 9 bases map to TRBD1. Germline trimming cut 3 bases from V and 4 bases from J; bases unmatched to any gene: 4. Germline lookup yields CDR1 LNHDA and CDR2 SQIVND (reference sequence). The CDR3 totals 15 residues. The CDR3 protein is CASSIPGTGYNEQFF. CDR3 nucleotides: TGTGCCAGTAGTATTCCCGGGACAGGGTACAATGAGCAGTTCTTC. Full variable domain (missing parts from reference TRBV19 and TRBJ2-1): DGGITQSPKYLFRKEGQNVTLSCEQNLNHDAMYWYRQDPGQGLRLIYYSQIVNDFQKGDIAEGYSVSREKKESFPLTVTSAQKNPTAFYLCASSIPGTGYNEQFFGPGTRLTVL.

The V call is TRBV5-1, the J call TRBJ1-2; D not resolved. CDR1 is SGHRS and CDR2 is YFSETQ in the germline V gene. V gave up 5 bases and J gave up 4 bases, with 15 bases separating them. The CDR3 totals 14 residues. The CDR3 region is CASSREEWTYGYTF. DNA of the CDR3: TGCGCCAGCAGTAGGGAGGAGTGGACCTATGGCTACACCTTC. The full variable domain, rest sourced from reference TRBV5-1 and TRBJ1-2, is KAGVTQTPRYLIKTRGQQVTLSCSPISGHRSVSWYQQTPGQGLQFLFEYFSETQRNKGNFPGRFSGRQFSNSRSEMNVSTLELGDSALYLCASSREEWTYGYTFGSGTRLTVV.

The V gene is TRBV5-1, the J gene TRBJ2-3, with 7 bases lining up with TRBD2. The CDR3 sequence is 15 residues long. V lost 0 bases and J lost 4; bases outside the gene matches: 5. CDR1 and CDR2 (germline): SGHRS, YFSETQ. CDR3 protein: CASSLEGGSPDTQYF. The CDR3 region has the DNA TGCGCCAGCAGCTTGGAGGGAGGGTCCCCAGATACGCAGTATTTT.

This clone occurred a few times. This chain joins TRBV10-3 and TRBJ1-1; the D gene is possibly TRBD1 (5 bases). Trimming took 0 bases from V and 5 from J, leaving 19 bases between them. Germline loops: CDR1 ENHRY, CDR2 SYGVKD. This CDR3 has 17 residues. The CDR3 region has the DNA TGTGCCATCAGTGAGTCTTTCCTTGGGGGACTCGGGACTGAAGCTTTCTTT. As protein: CAISESFLGGLGTEAFF.

The chain employs TRBV5-1 and TRBJ1-2, with D perhaps TRBD1 (5 bases). The CDR3 covers 15 residues. Trimming removed 4 bases at V and 8 bases at J, with 21 bases between. CDR1 and CDR2 (germline): SGHRS, YFSETQ. In DNA, the CDR3 is TGCGCCAGCAGCCCCCAAATGGGGGGGTGGCAGGGCTACACCTTC. Translation: CASSPQMGGWQGYTF.

This clone occurred a few times. The chain recombines TRBV6-6 with TRBJ1-6; a possible D gene is TRBD1 (5 bases). The CDR3 extends over 15 amino acids. V was trimmed by 7 bases and J by 10 bases, leaving 20 bases between them. From germline, CDR1 is MNHNY and CDR2 SVGAGI (reference sequence). The CDR3, as DNA: TGTGCCAGCAATCTCCGGGACGGACTAACCTCACCCCTCCACTTT. Amino acids: CASNLRDGLTSPLHF.

This clone was recorded once. CDR3: CASSVGSPRVQETQYF. Written as DNA, the CDR3 is TGTGCCAGCAGCGTAGGCTCCCCCAGGGTCCAAGAGACCCAGTACTTC. The genes are TRBV9 and TRBJ2-5, with D possibly being TRBD1 (5 bases). This CDR3 contains 16 residues. The germline V gene encodes CDR1 SGDLS and CDR2 YYNGEE. Trimming shortened V by 0 bases and J by 1 base, and 13 bases separated the two germline ends.

This clone appeared a few times. V gene TRBV11-2 combines with J gene TRBJ2-3, with D unclear. Germline loops: CDR1 SGHAT, CDR2 FQNNGV. This CDR3 is built from 15 residues. Trimming took 0 bases from V and 7 from J, leaving 14 bases between them. The CDR3 sequence: CASSLDPGGRNTQYF. CDR3 in DNA: TGTGCCAGCAGCTTAGACCCAGGTGGGCGTAATACGCAGTATTTT.

The chain has TRBV7-6 and TRBJ1-1, with D unclear. V was pared by 1 base and J by 11 bases, with 17 bases between. CDR1 and CDR2 (germline): SGHVS, FNYEAQ. The CDR3 is 14 residues long. This CDR3 reads CASSLGPQAAHAFF. CDR3 DNA: TGTGCCAGCAGCTTAGGGCCGCAGGCCGCACACGCTTTCTTT.

This clone showed up just once. V and J are TRBV11-1 and TRBJ2-2; perhaps TRBD1 as D (5 bases). CDR3 length: 15 amino acids. The V end was cut by 2 bases, the J end by 7 bases, with 14 bases between. Germline V gene lookup returns CDR1 SGHAT and CDR2 FQDESV (reference sequence). For the CDR3, the DNA is TGTGCCAGCAGCTTAAGGACACAGCAAGGCGGGGAGCTGTTTTTT. It is translated as CASSLRTQQGGELFF.

The V call is TRBV28, the J call TRBJ2-7; 11 positions agree with TRBD1. Per germline, CDR1 MDHEN and CDR2 SYDVKM. This CDR3 has 19 amino acids. V lost 2 bases, J lost 6 bases, and 18 bases stayed unmatched. The CDR3 loop reads CASSLEGQGVRSNRGEQYF. CDR3 nucleotide sequence: TGTGCCAGCAGTTTAGAGGGACAGGGGGTAAGGAGCAATAGGGGCGAGCAGTACTTC.

The chain links TRBV18 to TRBJ1-1; TRBD1 matches 7 bases. Germline V lookup: CDR1 KGHSH, CDR2 LQKENI. CDR3 length: 15 amino acids. With V trimmed by 1 base and J by 2 bases, 4 bases remained unmatched. The CDR3 is CASSPQTGINTEAFF. The CDR3 bases are TGTGCCAGCTCACCACAGACAGGGATCAACACTGAAGCTTTCTTT.

The chain's CDR3 is CASSPGTGNTEAFF. The DNA of the CDR3 is TGTGCCAGCAGCCCAGGGACAGGCAACACTGAAGCTTTCTTT. The V and J genes are TRBV9 and TRBJ1-1; 8 bases line up with TRBD1. Germline V gene lookup returns CDR1 SGDLS and CDR2 YYNGEE. This CDR3 contains 14 residues. Germline trimming cut 4 bases from V and 2 bases from J; bases unmatched to any gene: 4.

The genes are TRBV10-2 and TRBJ1-1; 8 bases line up with TRBD1. The CDR3 covers 15 residues. Germline V gene data show CDR1 as WSHSY and CDR2 as SAAADI. With V trimmed by 3 bases and J by 0 bases, 3 bases remained unmatched. The CDR3 bases are TGCGCCAGCAGTGACAGGGGGCGGGTGAACACTGAAGCTTTCTTT. The encoded protein is CASSDRGRVNTEAFF.

This CDR3 reads CASDPWSASYNEQFF. The CDR3, as DNA: TGTGCCAGCGACCCCTGGAGTGCGTCCTACAATGAGCAGTTCTTC. J is TRBJ2-1 and V is TRBV2; D is ambiguous. Germline assignment: CDR1 SNHLY and CDR2 FYNNEI. This CDR3 has 15 amino acids. V was trimmed by 8 bases and J by 1 base, leaving 15 bases between them.

This chain's CDR3 is CASSPIAGGLDEQFF. The CDR3 bases are TGTGCCAGCAGCCCAATTGCGGGGGGGCTAGATGAGCAGTTCTTC. The chain recombines TRBV11-1 with TRBJ2-1; 9 bases map to TRBD2. The CDR3 has 15 residues. Germline V gene data show CDR1 as SGHAT and CDR2 as FQDESV (reference sequence). With V trimmed by 5 bases and J by 8 bases, 10 bases remained unmatched.

V usage is TRBV29-1 and J usage is TRBJ2-1, with TRBD1 identical over 11 bases. The CDR3 length is 12 residues. J gave up 8 bases and V 7 bases, and 4 bases lay outside the gene matches. Looked up from germline, CDR1 is SQVTM and CDR2 is ANQGSEA. CDR3 sequence (DNA): TGCAGCGGTGGGACAGGGGGATATGAGCAGTTCTTC. Its translation: CSGGTGGYEQFF.

The chain is built from TRBV27 and TRBJ2-1; D uncertain. The CDR3 runs 14 residues. The germline V gene has CDR1 MNHEY and CDR2 SMNVEV (reference sequence). Trimming shortened V by 5 bases and J by 3 bases, and 11 bases separated the two germline ends. The CDR3 DNA reads as TGTGCCAGCAGTGAAATATACAACTACAATGAGCAGTTCTTC. Amino acids: CASSEIYNYNEQFF.

This chain connects TRBV6-6 to TRBJ2-3; 9 nucleotides align to TRBD2. The CDR3 length is 15 residues. After removal of 5 bases from V and 4 bases from J, the junction contained 7 bases not matched to a gene. Per the germline V gene, CDR1 is MNHNY and CDR2 is SVGAGI (reference sequence). In DNA, the CDR3 is TGTGCCAGCAGTCCGCGGGGGGGCCTACCAGATACGCAGTATTTT. Protein product: CASSPRGGLPDTQYF.

The chain combines TRBV19 with TRBJ2-5, with 12 positions matching TRBD2. Germline trimming cut 7 bases from V and 4 bases from J; bases unmatched to any gene: 7. The CDR3 totals 15 residues. Germline-derived CDR1 and CDR2 are LNHDA and SQIVND (reference sequence). The CDR3 region is CASTGSGLAGETQYF. CDR3 DNA sequence: TGTGCCAGTACTGGGTCGGGACTAGCGGGAGAGACCCAGTACTTC.